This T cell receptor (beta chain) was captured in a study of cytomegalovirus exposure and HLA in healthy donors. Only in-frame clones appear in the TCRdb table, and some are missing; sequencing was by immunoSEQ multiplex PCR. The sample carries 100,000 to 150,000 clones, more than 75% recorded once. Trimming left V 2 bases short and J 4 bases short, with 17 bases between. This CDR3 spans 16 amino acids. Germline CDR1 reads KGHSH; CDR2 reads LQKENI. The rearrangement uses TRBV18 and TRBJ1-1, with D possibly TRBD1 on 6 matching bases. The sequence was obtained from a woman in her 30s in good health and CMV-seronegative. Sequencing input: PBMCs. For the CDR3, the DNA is TGTGCCAGCTCACCAGGGTTGGGGGGGCCGGGCACTGAAGCTTTCTTT. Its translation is CASSPGLGGPGTEAFF.